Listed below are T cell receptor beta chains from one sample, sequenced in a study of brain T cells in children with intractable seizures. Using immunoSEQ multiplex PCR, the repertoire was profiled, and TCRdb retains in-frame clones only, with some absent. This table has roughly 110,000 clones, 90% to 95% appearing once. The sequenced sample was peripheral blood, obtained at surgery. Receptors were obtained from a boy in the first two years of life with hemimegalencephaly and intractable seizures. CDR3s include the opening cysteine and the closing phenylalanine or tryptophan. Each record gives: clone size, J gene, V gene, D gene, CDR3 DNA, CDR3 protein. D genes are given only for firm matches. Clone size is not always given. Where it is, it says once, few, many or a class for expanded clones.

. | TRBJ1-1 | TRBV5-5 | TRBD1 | TGTGCCAGCAGCTCGGGACAGGGTTCTGAAGCTTTCTTT | CASSSGQGSEAFF
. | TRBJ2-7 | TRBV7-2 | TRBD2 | TGTGCCAGCAGCCCCCTACTAGCGGGAGGGCTCTACGAGCAGTACTTC | CASSPLLAGGLYEQYF
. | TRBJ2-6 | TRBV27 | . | TGTGCCAGCAGCCCAAATGGGGCCAACGTCCTGACTTTC | CASSPNGANVLTF
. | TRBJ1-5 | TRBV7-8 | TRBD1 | TGTGCCAGCAGCCCGGGACAGGAATATCAGCCCCAGCATTTT | CASSPGQEYQPQHF
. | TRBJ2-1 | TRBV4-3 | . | TGCGCCAGCAGCCCGTGGCGCTACAGGAATGAGCAGTTCTTC | CASSPWRYRNEQFF
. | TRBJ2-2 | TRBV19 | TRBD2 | TGTGCCAGCAACAGTGGGGGAGGGGCGAACACCGGGGAGCTGTTTTTT | CASNSGGGANTGELFF
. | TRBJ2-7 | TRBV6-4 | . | TGTGCCAGCAGTGACTCAGATTGGGCGCAAGGAGGGGGCCACGAGCAGTACTTC | CASSDSDWAQGGGHEQYF
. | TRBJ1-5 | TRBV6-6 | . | TGTGCCAGCAGTTACGGGGGGGGGCTTAGACAGCCCCAGCATTTT | CASSYGGGLRQPQHF
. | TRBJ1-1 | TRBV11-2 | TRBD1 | TGTGCCAGCAGCTCCTACCGACAGGGGGGCACTGAAGCTTTCTTT | CASSSYRQGGTEAFF
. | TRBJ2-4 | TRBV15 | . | TGTGCCACCAGCAGGGGGAAAAACATTCAGTACTTC | CATSRGKNIQYF
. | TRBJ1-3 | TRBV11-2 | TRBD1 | TGTGCCAGCAGCCCATTCCCGGGACAGGGGACCTCTGGAAACACCATATATTTT | CASSPFPGQGTSGNTIYF
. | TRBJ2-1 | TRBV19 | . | TGTGCCAGTAGTATAGTGGACACGTACTACAATGAGCAGTTCTTC | CASSIVDTYYNEQFF
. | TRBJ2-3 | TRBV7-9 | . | TGTGCCAGCAGCTTAGCGAGATCTCTACCCACAGATACGCAGTATTTT | CASSLARSLPTDTQYF
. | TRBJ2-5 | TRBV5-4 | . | TGTGCCAGCAGCTTGAACCCCCAAGAGACCCAGTACTTC | CASSLNPQETQYF
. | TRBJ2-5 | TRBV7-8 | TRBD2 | TGTGCCAGCAGCTTGCGGGGGAGCGGAGAGACCCAGTACTTC | CASSLRGSGETQYF
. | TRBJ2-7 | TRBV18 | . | TGTGCCAGCTCACCCATCAGCGGGCCCAGCTCCTACGAGCAGTACTTC | CASSPISGPSSYEQYF
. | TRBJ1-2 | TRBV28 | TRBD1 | TGTGCCAGCAGTTTACCTACAGGGGTTGGCTACACCTTC | CASSLPTGVGYTF
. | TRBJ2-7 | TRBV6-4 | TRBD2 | TGTGCCAGCAGTGCCTCAAGGGCTAGCGGGAGAAACGAGCAGTACTTC | CASSASRASGRNEQYF
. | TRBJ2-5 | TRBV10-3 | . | TGTGCCATCAGCGAAACAGGGAAAGTTGAGACCCAGTACTTC | CAISETGKVETQYF
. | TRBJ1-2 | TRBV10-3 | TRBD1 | TGTGCCATCAGTGAGATCCCAGGGGGGGTCTACTATGGCTACACCTTC | CAISEIPGGVYYGYTF
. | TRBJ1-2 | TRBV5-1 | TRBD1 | TGCGCCAGCAGCCCCACAGGGGTTCTTGGCTACACCTTC | CASSPTGVLGYTF
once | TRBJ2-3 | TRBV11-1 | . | TGTGCCAGCAGCAAGAACACAGATACGCAGTATTTT | CASSKNTDTQYF
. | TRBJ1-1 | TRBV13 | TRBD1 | TGTGCCAGTAAAGGACAGGGGGCTGTGGAAGCTTTCTTT | CASKGQGAVEAFF
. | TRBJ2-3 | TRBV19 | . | TGTGCCAGTACCCACCGCAGGGGCGCAGGCACAGATACGCAGTATTTT | CASTHRRGAGTDTQYF
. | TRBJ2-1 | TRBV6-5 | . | TGTGCCAGCATGGGGCTAGCCATCTACAATGAGCAGTTCTTC | CASMGLAIYNEQFF
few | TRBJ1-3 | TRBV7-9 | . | TGTGCCAGCAGCTTACCCGGAAGAAACACCATATATTTT | CASSLPGRNTIYF
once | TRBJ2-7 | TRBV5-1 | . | TGCGCCAGCAGCCCCTCCGGGACACAGACCTCAATTGAGCAGTACTTC | CASSPSGTQTSIEQYF